The 12 T cell receptor beta chains below all came from one sample that was sequenced in a study of glioma-infiltrating T cells after dendritic cell vaccination. Sequencing was performed with immunoSEQ multiplex PCR; in TCRdb, only in-frame clones are kept and a portion is missing. The data contain over 75,000 clones, 80% to 90% of them singletons. The time point: after dendritic cell vaccination, including at tumor progression/relapse. The sample consisted of blood, taken after dendritic cell vaccination. The receptors come from a human donor with glioblastoma.

The gene calls are TRBV9 and TRBJ1-5, with 8 positions matching TRBD1. Germline-derived CDR1 and CDR2 are SGDLS and YYNGEE. The junction had 6 bases not matched to a gene; V was cut back by 3 bases and J by 4 bases. CDR3 length: 15 residues. The CDR3 sequence is CASSGGQVLNQPQHF. CDR3 sequence (DNA): TGTGCCAGCAGCGGGGGACAGGTCTTAAATCAGCCCCAGCATTTT.

This clone appeared once. V gene TRBV7-9 combines with J gene TRBJ1-5; perhaps TRBD1 as D (5 bases). The V end lost 5 bases, the J end lost 6 bases, and 23 bases lay between the germline ends. The CDR3 is 17 amino acids. In germline, CDR1 is SEHNR, CDR2 FQNEAQ (reference sequence). CDR3 in amino acids: CASSLGVQEGWVQPQHF. CDR3 sequence (DNA): TGTGCCAGCAGCCTAGGAGTTCAGGAGGGGTGGGTTCAGCCCCAGCATTTT.

This clone appeared once. This sequence joins TRBV7-2 and TRBJ2-7; D is perhaps TRBD2 (6 bases). The germline CDR1 and CDR2 sequences are SGHTA and FQGNSA. Trimming shortened V by 8 bases and J by 3 bases, and 17 bases separated the two germline ends. There are 14 residues in the CDR3. For the CDR3, the DNA is TGTGCCAGCTCCCCCGGCGGGCGGGGCTACGAGCAGTACGTC. Protein sequence: CASSPGGRGYEQYV.

The rearrangement joins TRBV6-6 to TRBJ2-1, with TRBD1 matching 7 bases. After removal of 7 bases from V and 0 bases from J, the junction contained 3 bases not matched to a gene. There are 14 residues in the CDR3. Germline V gene lookup returns CDR1 MNHNY and CDR2 SVGAGI (reference sequence). CDR3 sequence (DNA): TGTGCCAGCACAGGGACAGCCTCCTACAATGAGCAGTTCTTC. It yields the protein CASTGTASYNEQFF.

V and J are TRBV28 and TRBJ1-2, with 8 bases lining up with TRBD1. Germline V lookup: CDR1 MDHEN, CDR2 SYDVKM. This CDR3 contains 15 residues. The V and J ends lost 5 bases and 6 bases, in that order; junction bases with no gene match: 11. The CDR3: CASSAPDREINGYTF. In DNA, the CDR3 is TGTGCCAGCAGTGCCCCGGACAGGGAAATTAATGGCTACACCTTC.

The rearrangement joins TRBV2 to TRBJ1-1, with D tentatively TRBD1 (5 bases). Between the trimmed V and J ends, which lost 6 bases and 5 bases, there was a span of 13 bases. The germline V gene encodes CDR1 SNHLY and CDR2 FYNNEI. The CDR3 consists of 13 residues. As DNA, the CDR3 is TGTGCCAGCAGCCCCGTGGGGCAGACTGAAGCTTTCTTT. Translation gives CASSPVGQTEAFF.

The chain recombines TRBV10-1 with TRBJ2-7, with TRBD1 matching over 10 bases. The CDR3 is made up of 19 amino acids. V trimming: 8 bases; J trimming: 2 bases; junction bases outside the gene matches: 21. The germline V gene has CDR1 WNHNN and CDR2 SYGVQD (reference sequence). The chain's CDR3 is CASSQIRQGATSVAYEQYV. The CDR3 nucleotides are TGCGCCAGCTCCCAAATTCGACAGGGGGCGACTTCAGTTGCCTACGAGCAGTACGTC.

This sequence joins TRBV19 and TRBJ1-1; a possible D gene is TRBD1 (6 bases). The germline V gene encodes CDR1 LNHDA and CDR2 SQIVND (reference sequence). Trimming took 4 bases from V and 1 from J, leaving 13 bases between them. This CDR3 has 15 amino acids. This chain's CDR3 is CASSTTGTRNTEAFF. CDR3 in DNA: TGTGCCAGTAGTACCACCGGGACAAGGAACACTGAAGCTTTCTTT.

This chain connects TRBV18 to TRBJ2-5; 9 bases line up with TRBD1. Per the germline V gene, CDR1 is KGHSH and CDR2 is LQKENI. The CDR3 contains 15 residues. The ends lost 4 bases at V and 2 bases at J; junction bases unmatched: 5. The CDR3 DNA sequence: TGTGCCAGCTCACTCAGGACAGGGGCTCAAGAGACCCAGTACTTC. Translated, it gives CASSLRTGAQETQYF. The whole variable domain, remainder taken from reference TRBV18 and TRBJ2-5, is NAGVMQNPRHLVRRRGQEARLRCSPMKGHSHVYWYRQLPEEGLKFMVYLQKENIIDESGMPKERFSAEFPKEGPSILRIQQVVRGDSAAYFCASSLRTGAQETQYFGPGTRLLVL.

V and J are TRBV19 and TRBJ1-1; D may be TRBD1 (5 bases). In germline, CDR1 is LNHDA, CDR2 SQIVND (reference sequence). This CDR3 has 11 residues. V shed 8 bases and J shed 8 bases, with 12 bases lying between them. The CDR3 loop is CASLRGLEAFF. As DNA, the CDR3 is TGTGCCAGTTTGCGGGGCCTCGAAGCTTTCTTT.

V usage is TRBV7-6 and J usage is TRBJ1-1, with D maybe TRBD1 (5 bases). Germline V gives CDR1 SGHVS, CDR2 FNYEAQ. CDR3 length equals 13 residues. Trimming removed 5 bases at V and 1 base at J, with 8 bases between. The DNA of the CDR3 is TGTGCCAGCAGCCAAGACAGGAACACTGAAGCTTTCTTT. This encodes CASSQDRNTEAFF.

This clone was seen only once. This sequence joins TRBV7-3 and TRBJ1-4; D is perhaps TRBD1 (5 bases). The germline V gene has CDR1 SGHTA and CDR2 FQGTGA. V was trimmed by 2 bases and J by 5 bases, leaving 6 bases between them. The CDR3 runs to 13 residues. The chain's CDR3 is CASSLDRNEKLFF. CDR3 nucleotides: TGTGCCAGCAGCTTAGACAGAAATGAAAAACTGTTTTTT.